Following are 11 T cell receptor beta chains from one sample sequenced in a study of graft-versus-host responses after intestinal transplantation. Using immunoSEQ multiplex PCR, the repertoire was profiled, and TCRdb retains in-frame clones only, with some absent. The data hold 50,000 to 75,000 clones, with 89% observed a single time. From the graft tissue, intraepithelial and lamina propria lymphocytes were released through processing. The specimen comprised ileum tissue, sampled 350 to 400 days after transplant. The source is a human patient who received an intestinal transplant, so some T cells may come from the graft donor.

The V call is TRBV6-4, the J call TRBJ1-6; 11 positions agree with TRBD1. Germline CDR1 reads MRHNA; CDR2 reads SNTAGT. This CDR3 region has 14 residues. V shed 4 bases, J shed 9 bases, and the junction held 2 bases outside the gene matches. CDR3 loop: CASSVGQGGSPLHF. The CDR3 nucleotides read TGTGCCAGCAGTGTGGGACAGGGGGGTTCACCCCTCCACTTT.

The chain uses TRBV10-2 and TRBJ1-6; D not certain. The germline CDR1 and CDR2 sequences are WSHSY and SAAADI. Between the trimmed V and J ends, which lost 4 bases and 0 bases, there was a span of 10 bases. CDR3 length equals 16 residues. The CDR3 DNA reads TGCGCCAGCAGTGGTTGGGAAAACTCCTATAATTCACCCCTCCACTTT. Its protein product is CASSGWENSYNSPLHF.

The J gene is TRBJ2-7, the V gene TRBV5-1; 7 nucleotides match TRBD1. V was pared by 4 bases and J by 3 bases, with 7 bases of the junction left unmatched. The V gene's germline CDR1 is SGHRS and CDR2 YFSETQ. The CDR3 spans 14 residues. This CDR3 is CASSPAGGNYEQYF. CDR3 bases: TGCGCCAGCAGCCCCGCAGGGGGAAACTACGAGCAGTACTTC.

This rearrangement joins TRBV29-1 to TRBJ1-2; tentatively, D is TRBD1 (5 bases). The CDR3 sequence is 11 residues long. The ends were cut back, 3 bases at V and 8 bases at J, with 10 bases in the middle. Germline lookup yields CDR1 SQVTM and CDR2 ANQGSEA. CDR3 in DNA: TGCAGCGTTGACAGGGTGGGGGGCTACACCTTC. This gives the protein CSVDRVGGYTF.

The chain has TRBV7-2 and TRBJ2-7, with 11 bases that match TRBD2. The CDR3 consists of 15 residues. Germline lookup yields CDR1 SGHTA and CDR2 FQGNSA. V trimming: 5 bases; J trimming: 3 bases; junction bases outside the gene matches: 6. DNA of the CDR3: TGTGCCAGCAGCCCATTCGGGACTAGCGGCTACGAGCAGTACTTC. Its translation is CASSPFGTSGYEQYF.

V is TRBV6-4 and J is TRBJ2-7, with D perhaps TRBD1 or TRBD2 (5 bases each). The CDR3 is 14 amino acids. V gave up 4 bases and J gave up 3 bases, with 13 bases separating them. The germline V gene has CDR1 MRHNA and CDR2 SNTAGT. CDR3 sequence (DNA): TGTGCCAGCAGTGTCGAGGGGTTATTCTACGAGCAGTACTTC. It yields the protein CASSVEGLFYEQYF.

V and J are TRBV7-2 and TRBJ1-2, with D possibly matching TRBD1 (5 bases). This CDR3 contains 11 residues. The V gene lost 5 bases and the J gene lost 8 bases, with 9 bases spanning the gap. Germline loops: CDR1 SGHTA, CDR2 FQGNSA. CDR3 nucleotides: TGTGCCAGCAGCCCGGGGGTCGGCTACACCTTC. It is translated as CASSPGVGYTF.

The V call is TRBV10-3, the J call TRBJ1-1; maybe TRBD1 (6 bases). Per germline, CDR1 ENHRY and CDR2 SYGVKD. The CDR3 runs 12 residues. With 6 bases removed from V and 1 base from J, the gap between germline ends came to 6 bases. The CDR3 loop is CAIRQGNTEAFF. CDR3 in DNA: TGTGCCATCAGACAGGGGAACACTGAAGCTTTCTTT.

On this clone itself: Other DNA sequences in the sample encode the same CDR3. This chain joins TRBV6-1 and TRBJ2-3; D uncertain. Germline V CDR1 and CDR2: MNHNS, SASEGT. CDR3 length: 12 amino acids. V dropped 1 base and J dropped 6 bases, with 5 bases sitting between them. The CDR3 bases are TGTGCCAGCAGTGAAGTAGGGGATACGCAGTATTTT. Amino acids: CASSEVGDTQYF.

In DNA, the CDR3 is TGTGCCAGCAGTCTCCAGGCTTTTCCGATCTACGAGCAGTACTTC. Protein product: CASSLQAFPIYEQYF. This chain links TRBV28 with TRBJ2-5; D not certain. The closer fit of TRBJ2-7 to the DNA end suggests the J call may be wrong. CDR3 length: 15 residues. Per germline, CDR1 MDHEN and CDR2 SYDVKM.

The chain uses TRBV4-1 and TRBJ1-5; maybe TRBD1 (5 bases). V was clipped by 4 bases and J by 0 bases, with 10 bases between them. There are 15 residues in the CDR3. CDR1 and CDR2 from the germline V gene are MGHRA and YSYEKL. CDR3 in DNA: TGCGCCAGCAGCCGAGACAGATATAGCAATCAGCCCCAGCATTTT. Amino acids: CASSRDRYSNQPQHF.